This TCR beta chain came from a study of shared clonotypes between healthy human individuals. At the level of the study: The study used three CD4 naive, three CD4 memory, two CD8 naive and one CD8 memory plate per donor.

Produced via immunoSEQ multiplex PCR; TCRdb's table is partial and in-frame only. Counted here are about 2 million clones, about 94% occurring once; the ten biggest clones make up roughly 1%. For this clone: Its antigen is unknown. Additional DNA sequences in this sample encode the identical CDR3.

Overall study results and limits: Sampling used blood alone; tissue repertoires probably differ.

CD45RO-negative, CCR7-positively selected cells formed the naive CD8 fraction, excluding terminally differentiated effector memory CD45RA+ cells. The study drew all its donors from Caucasian adults living in Nashville, Tennessee. There are 16 residues in the CDR3. Trimming stripped 0 bases from V and 3 bases from J, with 12 bases between. From germline, CDR1 is SGDLS and CDR2 YYNGEE. Sequenced: naive CD8+ T cells sorted from blood. This chain connects TRBV9 to TRBJ2-2, with TRBD2 as a possible D gene (6 bases). The origin of this receptor is a man aged 18 to 29 in good health. The CDR3 is CASSVGLAEYTGELFF. The DNA of the CDR3 is TGTGCCAGCAGCGTAGGTTTAGCGGAGTACACCGGGGAGCTGTTTTTT.